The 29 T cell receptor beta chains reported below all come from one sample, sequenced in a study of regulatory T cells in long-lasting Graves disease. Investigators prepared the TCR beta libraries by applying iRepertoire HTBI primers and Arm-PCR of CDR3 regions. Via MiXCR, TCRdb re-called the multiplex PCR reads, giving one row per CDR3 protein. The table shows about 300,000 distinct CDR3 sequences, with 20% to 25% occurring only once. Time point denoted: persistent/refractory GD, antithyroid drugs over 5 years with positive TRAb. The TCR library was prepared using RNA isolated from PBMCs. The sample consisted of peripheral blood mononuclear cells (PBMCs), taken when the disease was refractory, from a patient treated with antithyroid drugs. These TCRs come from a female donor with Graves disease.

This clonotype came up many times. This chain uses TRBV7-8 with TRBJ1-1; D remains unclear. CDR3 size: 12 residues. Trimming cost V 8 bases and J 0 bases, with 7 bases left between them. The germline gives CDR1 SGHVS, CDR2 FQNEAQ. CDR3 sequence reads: CASGRVNTEAFF. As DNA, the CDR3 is TGTGCCAGCGGCCGGGTGAACACTGAAGCTTTCTTT. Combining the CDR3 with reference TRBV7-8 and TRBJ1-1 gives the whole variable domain GAGVSQSPRYKVAKRGQDVALRCDPISGHVSLFWYQQALGQGPEFLTYFQNEAQLDKSGLPSDRFFAERPEGSVSTLKIQRTQQEDSAVYLCASGRVNTEAFFGQGTRLTVV.

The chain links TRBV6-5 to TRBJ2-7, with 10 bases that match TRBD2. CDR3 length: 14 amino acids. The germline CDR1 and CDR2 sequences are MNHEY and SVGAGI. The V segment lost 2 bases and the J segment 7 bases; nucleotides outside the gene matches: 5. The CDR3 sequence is CASSYLAGVSEQYF. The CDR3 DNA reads TGTGCCAGCAGTTACCTAGCGGGAGTGAGTGAGCAGTACTTC.

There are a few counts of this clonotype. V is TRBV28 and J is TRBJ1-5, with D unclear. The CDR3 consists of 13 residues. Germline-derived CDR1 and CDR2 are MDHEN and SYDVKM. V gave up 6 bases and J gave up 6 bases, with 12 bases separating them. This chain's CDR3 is CASRESESQPQHF. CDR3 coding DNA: TGTGCCAGCAGGGAGAGCGAATCTCAGCCCCAGCATTTT.

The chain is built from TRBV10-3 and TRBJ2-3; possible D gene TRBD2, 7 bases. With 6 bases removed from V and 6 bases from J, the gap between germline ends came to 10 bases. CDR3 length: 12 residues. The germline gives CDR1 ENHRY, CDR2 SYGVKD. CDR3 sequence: CAIRGGEDTQYF. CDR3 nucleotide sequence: TGTGCCATCAGAGGGGGGGAGGATACGCAGTATTTT.

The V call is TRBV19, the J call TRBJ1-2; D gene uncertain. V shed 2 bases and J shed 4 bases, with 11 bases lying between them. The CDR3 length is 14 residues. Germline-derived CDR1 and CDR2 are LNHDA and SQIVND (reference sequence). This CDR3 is CASSIPGRSYGYTF. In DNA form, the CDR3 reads TGTGCCAGTAGTATACCCGGCAGGAGCTATGGCTACACCTTC. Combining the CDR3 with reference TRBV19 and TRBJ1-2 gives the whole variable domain DGGITQSPKYLFRKEGQNVTLSCEQNLNHDAMYWYRQDPGQGLRLIYYSQIVNDFQKGDIAEGYSVSREKKESFPLTVTSAQKNPTAFYLCASSIPGRSYGYTFGSGTRLTVV.

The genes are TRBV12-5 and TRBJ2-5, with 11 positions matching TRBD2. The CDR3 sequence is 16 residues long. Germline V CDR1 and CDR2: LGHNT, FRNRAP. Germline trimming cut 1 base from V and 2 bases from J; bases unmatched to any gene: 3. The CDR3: CASGLGLAGLQETQYF. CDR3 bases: TGTGCTAGTGGTTTGGGACTAGCGGGACTACAAGAGACCCAGTACTTC.

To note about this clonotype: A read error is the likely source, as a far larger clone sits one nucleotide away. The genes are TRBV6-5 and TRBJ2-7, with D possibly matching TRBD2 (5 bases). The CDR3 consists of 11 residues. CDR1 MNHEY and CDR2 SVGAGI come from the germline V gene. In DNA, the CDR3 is TGTGCCCGCAGTTACGGGGACGAGCAGTACTTC. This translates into CARSYGDEQYF.

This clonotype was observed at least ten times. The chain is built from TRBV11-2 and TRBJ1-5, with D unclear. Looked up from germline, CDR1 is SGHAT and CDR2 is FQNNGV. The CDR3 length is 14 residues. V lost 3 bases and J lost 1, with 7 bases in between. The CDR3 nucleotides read TGTGCCAGCAGCTTCTCGGACAGCAATCAGCCCCAGCATTTT. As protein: CASSFSDSNQPQHF.

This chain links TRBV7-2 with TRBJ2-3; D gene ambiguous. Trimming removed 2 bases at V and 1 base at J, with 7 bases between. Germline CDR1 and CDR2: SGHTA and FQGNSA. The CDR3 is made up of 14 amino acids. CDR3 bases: TGTGCCAGCAGCTTACGAGCCCGCACAGATACGCAGTATTTT. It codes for CASSLRARTDTQYF.

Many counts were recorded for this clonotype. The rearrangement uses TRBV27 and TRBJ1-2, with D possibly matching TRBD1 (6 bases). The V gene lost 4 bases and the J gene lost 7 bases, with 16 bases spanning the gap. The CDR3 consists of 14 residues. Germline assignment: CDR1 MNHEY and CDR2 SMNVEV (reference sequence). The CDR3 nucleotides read TGTGCCAGCAGTTCTCGTCCGGGGGCGCGTGGCTACACCTTC. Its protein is CASSSRPGARGYTF.

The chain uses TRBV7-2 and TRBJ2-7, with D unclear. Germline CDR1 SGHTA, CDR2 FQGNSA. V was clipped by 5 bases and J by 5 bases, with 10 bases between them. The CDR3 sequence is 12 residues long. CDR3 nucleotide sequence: TGTACCAGCAGCCCCCTGAAGGACGAGCAGTACTTC. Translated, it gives CTSSPLKDEQYF.

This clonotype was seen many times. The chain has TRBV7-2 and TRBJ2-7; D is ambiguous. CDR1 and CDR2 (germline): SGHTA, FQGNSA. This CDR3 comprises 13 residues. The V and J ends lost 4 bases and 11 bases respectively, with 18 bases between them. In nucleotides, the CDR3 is TGTGCCAGCAGCTCCCCGTCCGACGGGCTAAAGTACTTC. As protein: CASSSPSDGLKYF.

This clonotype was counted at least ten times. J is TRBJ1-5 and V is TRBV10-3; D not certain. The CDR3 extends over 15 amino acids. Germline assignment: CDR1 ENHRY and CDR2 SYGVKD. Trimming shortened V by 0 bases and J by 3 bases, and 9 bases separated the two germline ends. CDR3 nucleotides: TGTGCCATCAGTGAGTCAGGAACAGACAATCAGCCCCAGCATTTT. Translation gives CAISESGTDNQPQHF.

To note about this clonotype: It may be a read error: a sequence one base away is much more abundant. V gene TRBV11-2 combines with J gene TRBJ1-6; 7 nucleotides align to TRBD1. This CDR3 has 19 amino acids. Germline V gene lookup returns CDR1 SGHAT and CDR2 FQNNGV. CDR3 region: CASSEDRGQPSSYNSPPHF. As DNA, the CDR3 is TGTGCCAGCAGCGAGGACCGGGGACAGCCGAGCTCCTATAATTCACCCCCCCACTTT.

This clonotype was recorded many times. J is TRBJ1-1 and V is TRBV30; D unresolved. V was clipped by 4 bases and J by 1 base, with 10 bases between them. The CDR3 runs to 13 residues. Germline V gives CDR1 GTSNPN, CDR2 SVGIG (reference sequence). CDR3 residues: CAWTGGSNTEAFF. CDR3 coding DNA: TGTGCCTGGACCGGCGGCTCGAACACTGAAGCTTTCTTT.

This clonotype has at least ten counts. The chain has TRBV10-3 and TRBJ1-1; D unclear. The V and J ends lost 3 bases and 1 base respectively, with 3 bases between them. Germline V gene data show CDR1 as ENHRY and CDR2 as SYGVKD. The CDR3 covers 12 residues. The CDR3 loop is CAISERNTEAFF. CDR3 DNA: TGTGCCATCAGTGAACGGAACACTGAAGCTTTCTTT.

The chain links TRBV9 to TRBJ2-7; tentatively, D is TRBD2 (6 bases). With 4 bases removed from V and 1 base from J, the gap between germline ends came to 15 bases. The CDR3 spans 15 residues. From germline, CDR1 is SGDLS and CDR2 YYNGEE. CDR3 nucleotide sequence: TGTGCCAGCAGCCCCGGGTGGGCGGGATCCTACGAGCAGTACTTC. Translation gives CASSPGWAGSYEQYF.

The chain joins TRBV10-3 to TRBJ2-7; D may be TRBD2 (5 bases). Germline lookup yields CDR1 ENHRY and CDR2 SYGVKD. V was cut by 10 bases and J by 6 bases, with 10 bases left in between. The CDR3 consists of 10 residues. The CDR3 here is CATGVAEQYF. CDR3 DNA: TGTGCCACCGGGGTCGCCGAGCAGTACTTC.

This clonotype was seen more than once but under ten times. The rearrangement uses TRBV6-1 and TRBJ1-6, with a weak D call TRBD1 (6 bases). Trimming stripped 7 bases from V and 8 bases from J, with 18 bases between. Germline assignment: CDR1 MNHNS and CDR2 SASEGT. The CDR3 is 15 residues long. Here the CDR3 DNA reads TGTGCCAGCAATCATTTGACAGGCGAAGATTCACCCCTCCACTTT. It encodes CASNHLTGEDSPLHF.

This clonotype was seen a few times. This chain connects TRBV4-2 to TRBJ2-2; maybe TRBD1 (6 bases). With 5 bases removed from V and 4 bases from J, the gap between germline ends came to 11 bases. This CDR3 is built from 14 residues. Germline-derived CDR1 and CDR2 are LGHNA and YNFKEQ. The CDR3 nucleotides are TGTGCCAGCAGCGACGACAGGACCACCGGGGAGCTGTTTTTT. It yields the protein CASSDDRTTGELFF.

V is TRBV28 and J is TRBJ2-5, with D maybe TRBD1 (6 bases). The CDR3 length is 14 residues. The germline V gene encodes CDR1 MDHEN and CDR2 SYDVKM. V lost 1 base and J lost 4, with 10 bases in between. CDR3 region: CASSLSRGVETQYF. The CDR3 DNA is TGTGCCAGCAGTTTATCCAGGGGCGTAGAGACCCAGTACTTC.

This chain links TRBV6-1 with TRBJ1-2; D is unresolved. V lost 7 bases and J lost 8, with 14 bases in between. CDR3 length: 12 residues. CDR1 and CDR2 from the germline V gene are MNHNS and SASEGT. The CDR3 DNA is TGTGCCAGCAAACGAGAAGGATCCGGCTACACCTTC. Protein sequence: CASKREGSGYTF.

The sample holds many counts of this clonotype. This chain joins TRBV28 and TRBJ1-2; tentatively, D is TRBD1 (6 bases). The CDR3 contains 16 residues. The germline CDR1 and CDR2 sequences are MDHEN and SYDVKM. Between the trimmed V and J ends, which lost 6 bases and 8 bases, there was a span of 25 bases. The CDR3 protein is CASSKGHLGLQSGYTF. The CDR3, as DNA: TGTGCCAGCAGCAAGGGACATCTGGGGCTGCAGTCAGGCTACACCTTC.

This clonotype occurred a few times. The CDR3 sequence is CASSLYRGVGETQYF. CDR3 in DNA: TGTGCCAGCAGCTTATATCGGGGGGTCGGAGAGACCCAGTACTTC. The chain uses TRBV7-9 and TRBJ2-5, with 7 bases aligning to TRBD2. The V and J ends lost 2 bases and 4 bases, in that order; junction bases with no gene match: 7. Germline lookup yields CDR1 SEHNR and CDR2 FQNEAQ (reference sequence). The CDR3 totals 15 residues.

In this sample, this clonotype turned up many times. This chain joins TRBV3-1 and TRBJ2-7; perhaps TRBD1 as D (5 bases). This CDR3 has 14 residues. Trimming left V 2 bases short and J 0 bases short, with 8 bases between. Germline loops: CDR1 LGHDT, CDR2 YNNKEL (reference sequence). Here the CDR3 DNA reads TGTGCCAGCAGCCAACCGACAGCCTCCTACGAGCAGTACTTC. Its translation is CASSQPTASYEQYF.

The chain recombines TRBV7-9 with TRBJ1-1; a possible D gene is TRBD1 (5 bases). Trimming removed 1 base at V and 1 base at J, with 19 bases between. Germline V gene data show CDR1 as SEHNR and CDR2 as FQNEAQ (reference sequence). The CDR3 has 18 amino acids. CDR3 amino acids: CASSLVRLKMTANTEAFF. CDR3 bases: TGTGCCAGCAGCTTAGTCCGGCTGAAGATGACAGCGAACACTGAAGCTTTCTTT.

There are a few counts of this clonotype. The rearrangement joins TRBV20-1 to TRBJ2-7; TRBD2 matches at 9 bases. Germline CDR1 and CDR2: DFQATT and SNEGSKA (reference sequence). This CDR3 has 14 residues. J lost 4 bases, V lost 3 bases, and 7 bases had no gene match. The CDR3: CSASPGLAGYEQYF. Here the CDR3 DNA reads TGCAGTGCTAGCCCGGGTCTAGCGGGATACGAGCAGTACTTC.

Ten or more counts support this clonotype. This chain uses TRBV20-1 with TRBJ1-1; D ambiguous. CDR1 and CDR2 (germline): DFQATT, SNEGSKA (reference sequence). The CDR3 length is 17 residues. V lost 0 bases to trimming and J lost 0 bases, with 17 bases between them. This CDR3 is CSARDQFRGTVNTEAFF. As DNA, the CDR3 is TGCAGTGCTAGAGATCAATTCCGTGGCACTGTGAACACTGAAGCTTTCTTT.

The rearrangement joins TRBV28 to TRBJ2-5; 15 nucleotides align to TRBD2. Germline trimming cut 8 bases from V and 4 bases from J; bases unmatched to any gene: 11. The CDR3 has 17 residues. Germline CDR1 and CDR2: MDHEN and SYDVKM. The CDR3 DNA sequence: TGTGCCAGCCGCGGACTAGCGGGGGGGGGGGGGGCAGAGACCCAGTACTTC. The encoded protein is CASRGLAGGGGAETQYF.